This T cell receptor (beta chain) was found in a study of response to subunit inactivated influenza vaccine. Findings and limits, study-wide: After each seasonal influenza vaccination, few new T cells are recruited, the authors suggested.

TCRdb passed the RT-PCR reads through MiXCR, listing each CDR3 protein once. The table shows over 800,000 distinct CDR3 sequences, with roughly 20% occurring only once. V was pared by 0 bases and J by 3 bases, with 8 bases between. The CDR3 has 14 amino acids. In the case of this clonotype: Its antigen remains unidentified.

This chain joins TRBV12-3 or TRBV12-4 and TRBJ1-2, with D perhaps matching TRBD1 (6 bases). This specimen consisted of PBMCs from blood, obtained around 5 days after vaccination. The origin of this receptor is a man over 45 who received an inactivated influenza vaccine. Written as DNA, the CDR3 is TGTGCCAGCAGTTTAGCTACAGGGTACTATGGCTACACCTTC. Translating gives CASSLATGYYGYTF.